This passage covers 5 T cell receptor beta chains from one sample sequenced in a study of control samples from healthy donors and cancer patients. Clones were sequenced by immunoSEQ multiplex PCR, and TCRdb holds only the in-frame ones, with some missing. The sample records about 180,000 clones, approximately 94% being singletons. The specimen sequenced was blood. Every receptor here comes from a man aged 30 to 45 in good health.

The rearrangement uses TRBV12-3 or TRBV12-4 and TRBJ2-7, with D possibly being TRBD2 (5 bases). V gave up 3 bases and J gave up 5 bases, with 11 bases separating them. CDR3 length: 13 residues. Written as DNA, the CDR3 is TGTGCCAGCAGTTTCCGGGGTATGAACGAGCAGTACTTC. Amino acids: CASSFRGMNEQYF.

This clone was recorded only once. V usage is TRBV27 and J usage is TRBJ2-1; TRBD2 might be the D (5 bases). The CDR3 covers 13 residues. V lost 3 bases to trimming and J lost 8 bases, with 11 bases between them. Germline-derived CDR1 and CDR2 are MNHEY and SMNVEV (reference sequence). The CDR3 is CASSFRGNHEQFF. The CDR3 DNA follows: TGTGCCAGCAGTTTTCGGGGTAACCATGAGCAGTTCTTC.

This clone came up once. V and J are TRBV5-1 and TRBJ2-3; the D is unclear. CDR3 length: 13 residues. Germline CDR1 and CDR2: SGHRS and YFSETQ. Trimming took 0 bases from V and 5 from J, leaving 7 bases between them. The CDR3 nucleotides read TGCGCCAGCAGCTTGGCCGGTGGAGATACGCAGTATTTT. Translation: CASSLAGGDTQYF.

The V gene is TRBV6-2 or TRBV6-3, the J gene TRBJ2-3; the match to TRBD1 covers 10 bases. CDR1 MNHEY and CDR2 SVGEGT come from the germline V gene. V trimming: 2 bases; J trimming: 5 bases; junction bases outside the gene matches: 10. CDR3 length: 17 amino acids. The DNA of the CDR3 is TGTGCCAGCAGTTACACAAGACAGGGGGCGCAGCGAGATACGCAGTATTTT. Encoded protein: CASSYTRQGAQRDTQYF.

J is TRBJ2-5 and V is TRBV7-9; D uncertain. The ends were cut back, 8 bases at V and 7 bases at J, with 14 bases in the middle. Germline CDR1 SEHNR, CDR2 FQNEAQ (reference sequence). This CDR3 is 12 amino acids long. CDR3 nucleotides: TGTGCCAGCTCCTTCACGGCAGGGACCCAGTACTTC. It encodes CASSFTAGTQYF.